A selection of T cell receptor beta chains follows, all from one sample in a study of T cell repertoires in cytomegalovirus infection. MiXCR, run by TCRdb on the reads, gives a single entry per CDR3 protein. The sample has approximately 700,000 distinct CDR3 sequences; 35% are singletons. Sequenced input: PBMCs. The receptor source for this set is a human donor in good health (CMV status not recorded). Some clones in this sample may be carry-over from other donors' samples. CDR3s include the opening cysteine and the closing phenylalanine or tryptophan. A D gene is named only where the DNA matches it firmly. Some rows mark clone size as missing; the rest say once, few, many or name a class of expanded clone.

D gene: TRBD2
J gene: TRBJ2-1
clone size: few
V gene: TRBV9
CDR3 protein: CASSGAGTSGNNEQFF
CDR3 DNA: TGTGCCAGCAGCGGGGCCGGGACTAGCGGGAACAATGAGCAGTTCTTC

D gene: NA
J gene: TRBJ2-7
clone size: many
V gene: TRBV7-9
CDR3 protein: CASSLHAEQYF
CDR3 DNA: TGTGCCAGCAGCTTACATGCCGAGCAGTACTTC

D gene: TRBD1
J gene: TRBJ2-5
clone size: NA
V gene: TRBV25-1
CDR3 protein: CASSKGARETQYF
CDR3 DNA: TGTGCCAGCAGTAAGGGGGCGCGTGAGACCCAGTACTTC

D gene: TRBD1
J gene: TRBJ2-7
clone size: NA
V gene: TRBV5-5
CDR3 protein: CASSTGDGYEQYF
CDR3 DNA: TGTGCCAGCAGCACAGGGGATGGGTACGAGCAGTACTTC

D gene: NA
J gene: TRBJ2-3
clone size: few
V gene: TRBV7-2
CDR3 protein: CASSLVNRADTQYF
CDR3 DNA: TGTGCCAGCAGCTTGGTTAACCGAGCAGATACGCAGTATTTT

D gene: TRBD2
J gene: TRBJ2-3
clone size: NA
V gene: TRBV19
CDR3 protein: CASSMGGLAATDTQYF
CDR3 DNA: TGTGCCAGTAGTATGGGGGGACTAGCGGCGACAGATACGCAGTATTTT

D gene: TRBD1
J gene: TRBJ2-7
clone size: NA
V gene: TRBV20-1
CDR3 protein: CSAPYRAGTGGYEQYF
CDR3 DNA: TGCAGTGCCCCATACCGGGCGGGGACAGGGGGCTACGAGCAGTACTTC

D gene: NA
J gene: TRBJ2-1
clone size: few
V gene: TRBV19
CDR3 protein: CASSIELDYSYNEQFF
CDR3 DNA: TGTGCCAGTAGTATAGAACTAGACTACTCCTACAATGAGCAGTTCTTC

D gene: NA
J gene: TRBJ1-1
clone size: NA
V gene: TRBV7-6
CDR3 protein: CASSLGTALNTEAFF
CDR3 DNA: TGTGCCAGCAGCTTAGGGACGGCTTTGAACACTGAAGCTTTCTTT

D gene: NA
J gene: TRBJ2-7
clone size: many
V gene: TRBV7-9
CDR3 protein: CASSGEGGYEQYF
CDR3 DNA: TGTGCCAGCAGTGGCGAGGGGGGCTACGAGCAGTACTTC

D gene: TRBD1
J gene: TRBJ1-1
clone size: few
V gene: TRBV18
CDR3 protein: CASSPLRGGTEAFF
CDR3 DNA: TGTGCCAGCTCACCACTCAGGGGGGGGACTGAAGCTTTCTTT

D gene: NA
J gene: TRBJ2-5
clone size: NA
V gene: TRBV4-2
CDR3 protein: CASSQGRERETQYF
CDR3 DNA: TGTGCCAGCAGCCAAGGCAGGGAAAGAGAGACCCAGTACTTC

D gene: NA
J gene: TRBJ1-1
clone size: NA
V gene: TRBV7-3
CDR3 protein: CASSPDRASEAFF
CDR3 DNA: TGTGCCAGCAGCCCGGACAGAGCCAGTGAAGCTTTCTTT

D gene: NA
J gene: TRBJ2-2
clone size: few
V gene: TRBV7-6
CDR3 protein: CASSLSPADTGELFF
CDR3 DNA: TGTGCCAGCAGCTTAAGTCCGGCAGACACCGGGGAGCTGTTTTTT

D gene: NA
J gene: TRBJ1-5
clone size: NA
V gene: TRBV20-1
CDR3 protein: CSARDSSGGNQPQHF
CDR3 DNA: TGCAGTGCTAGAGATTCAAGTGGAGGCAATCAGCCCCAGCATTTT

D gene: TRBD1
J gene: TRBJ2-5
clone size: few
V gene: TRBV29-1
CDR3 protein: CSGDRGRGTQYF
CDR3 DNA: TGCAGCGGTGACAGGGGACGGGGGACCCAGTACTTC

D gene: NA
J gene: TRBJ2-1
clone size: NA
V gene: TRBV10-3
CDR3 protein: CAISVGLEQFF
CDR3 DNA: TGTGCCATCAGTGTCGGGTTGGAGCAGTTCTTC

D gene: NA
J gene: TRBJ1-3
clone size: NA
V gene: TRBV27
CDR3 protein: CASTPGTRSGNTIYF
CDR3 DNA: TGTGCCAGCACCCCTGGGACCAGGTCTGGAAACACCATATATTTT

D gene: NA
J gene: TRBJ1-1
clone size: few
V gene: TRBV27
CDR3 protein: CASSLMGANTEAFF
CDR3 DNA: TGTGCCAGCAGTTTAATGGGGGCGAACACTGAAGCTTTCTTT

D gene: NA
J gene: TRBJ1-1
clone size: NA
V gene: TRBV12-3/TRBV12-4
CDR3 protein: CASSSLRDLNTEAFF
CDR3 DNA: TGTGCCAGCAGCTCTCTCCGGGATTTGAACACTGAAGCTTTCTTT

D gene: NA
J gene: TRBJ1-2
clone size: once
V gene: TRBV4-3
CDR3 protein: CASSLPADGYTF
CDR3 DNA: TGCGCCAGCAGCCTCCCGGCGGATGGCTACACCTTC

D gene: NA
J gene: TRBJ2-1
clone size: few
V gene: TRBV6-2/TRBV6-3
CDR3 protein: CASSYIYEQFF
CDR3 DNA: TGTGCCAGCAGTTATATCTATGAGCAGTTCTTC

D gene: NA
J gene: TRBJ2-4
clone size: NA
V gene: TRBV5-5
CDR3 protein: CASSGPAGLAKNIQYF
CDR3 DNA: TGTGCCAGCTCCGGGCCGGCCGGACTAGCCAAAAACATTCAGTACTTC

D gene: NA
J gene: TRBJ2-6
clone size: NA
V gene: TRBV28
CDR3 protein: CASSLPTRSSGANVLTF
CDR3 DNA: TGTGCCAGCAGTTTACCCACCCGCAGCTCTGGGGCCAACGTCCTGACTTTC

D gene: NA
J gene: TRBJ2-3
clone size: NA
V gene: TRBV28
CDR3 protein: CATLTTTDTQYF
CDR3 DNA: TGTGCCACTCTTACTACGACAGATACGCAGTATTTT

D gene: NA
J gene: TRBJ1-2
clone size: NA
V gene: TRBV3-1
CDR3 protein: CASSQGRRNYGYTF
CDR3 DNA: TGTGCCAGCAGCCAGGGACGACGTAACTATGGCTACACCTTC

D gene: NA
J gene: TRBJ2-1
clone size: few
V gene: TRBV5-1
CDR3 protein: CASSLQGPFVNEQFF
CDR3 DNA: TGCGCCAGCAGCTTACAGGGTCCCTTCGTCAATGAGCAGTTCTTC

D gene: NA
J gene: TRBJ1-1
clone size: few
V gene: TRBV12-3/TRBV12-4
CDR3 protein: CASSYAPIDVVGSTEAFF
CDR3 DNA: TGTGCCAGCAGTTACGCCCCCATCGACGTCGTTGGTAGTACTGAAGCTTTCTTT

D gene: NA
J gene: TRBJ1-1
clone size: NA
V gene: TRBV6-1
CDR3 protein: CASSEFGGLNTEAFF
CDR3 DNA: TGTGCCAGCAGTGAATTTGGGGGCCTTAACACTGAAGCTTTCTTT

D gene: NA
J gene: TRBJ1-1
clone size: few
V gene: TRBV7-2
CDR3 protein: CASSRQPTKNTEAFF
CDR3 DNA: TGTGCCAGCAGCCGACAACCTACAAAGAACACTGAAGCTTTCTTT

D gene: TRBD2
J gene: TRBJ2-1
clone size: NA
V gene: TRBV28
CDR3 protein: CASLAGVYNEQFF
CDR3 DNA: TGTGCGAGCCTAGCGGGAGTATACAATGAGCAGTTCTTC

D gene: NA
J gene: TRBJ1-1
clone size: NA
V gene: TRBV7-8
CDR3 protein: CASSLGLGVEGLNNAAFF
CDR3 DNA: TGTGCCAGCAGCTTAGGGTTGGGAGTGGAAGGATTGAACAATGCAGCTTTCTTT

D gene: NA
J gene: TRBJ1-4
clone size: NA
V gene: TRBV7-9
CDR3 protein: CARSLASDFGGGEKMFF
CDR3 DNA: TGTGCCAGAAGCTTAGCCTCAGACTTCGGAGGAGGTGAAAAAATGTTTTTT

D gene: TRBD1
J gene: TRBJ2-7
clone size: NA
V gene: TRBV20-1
CDR3 protein: CSARDGSGGFYEQYF
CDR3 DNA: TGCAGTGCTAGAGATGGGTCAGGGGGATTCTACGAGCAGTACTTC

D gene: TRBD1
J gene: TRBJ1-1
clone size: many
V gene: TRBV7-2
CDR3 protein: CATGQGMNTEAFF
CDR3 DNA: TGTGCCACAGGACAGGGGATGAACACTGAAGCTTTCTTT

D gene: NA
J gene: TRBJ2-5
clone size: few
V gene: TRBV20-1
CDR3 protein: CSARFPYQETQYF
CDR3 DNA: TGCAGTGCTAGATTCCCGTACCAAGAGACCCAGTACTTC

D gene: NA
J gene: TRBJ1-1
clone size: NA
V gene: TRBV6-2/TRBV6-3
CDR3 protein: CASSLLDGDMNTEAFF
CDR3 DNA: TGTGCCAGCAGTCTATTGGACGGGGACATGAACACTGAAGCTTTCTTT

D gene: NA
J gene: TRBJ1-3
clone size: few
V gene: TRBV24-1
CDR3 protein: CATSDLNTIYF
CDR3 DNA: TGTGCCACCAGTGATTTGAACACCATATATTTT

D gene: NA
J gene: TRBJ2-7
clone size: NA
V gene: TRBV28
CDR3 protein: CASRGVHEQYF
CDR3 DNA: TGTGCCAGCAGAGGGGTCCACGAGCAGTACTTC

D gene: TRBD2
J gene: TRBJ2-1
clone size: NA
V gene: TRBV11-1
CDR3 protein: CASSPGTSGFYNEQFF
CDR3 DNA: TGTGCCAGCAGCCCAGGGACTAGCGGGTTCTACAATGAGCAGTTCTTC

D gene: NA
J gene: TRBJ1-2
clone size: NA
V gene: TRBV12-3/TRBV12-4
CDR3 protein: CASSYRQTDGYTF
CDR3 DNA: TGTGCCAGCAGTTACAGGCAAACGGATGGCTACACCTTC

D gene: NA
J gene: TRBJ1-1
clone size: few
V gene: TRBV7-6
CDR3 protein: CASSLDVSRPNTEAFF
CDR3 DNA: TGTGCCAGCAGCTTAGACGTTAGCCGCCCGAACACTGAAGCTTTCTTT

D gene: NA
J gene: TRBJ2-5
clone size: NA
V gene: TRBV5-1
CDR3 protein: CASSLVGGARVETQYF
CDR3 DNA: TGCGCCAGCAGCTTGGTCGGCGGGGCCCGGGTAGAGACCCAGTACTTC

D gene: NA
J gene: TRBJ2-7
clone size: NA
V gene: TRBV6-2/TRBV6-3
CDR3 protein: CAIKGGANYEQYF
CDR3 DNA: TGTGCCATCAAGGGGGGGGCAAACTACGAGCAGTACTTC

D gene: TRBD1
J gene: TRBJ1-5
clone size: NA
V gene: TRBV7-3
CDR3 protein: CAGQIRDRQGQPQHF
CDR3 DNA: TGTGCCGGACAGATAAGGGACAGGCAAGGTCAGCCCCAGCATTTT